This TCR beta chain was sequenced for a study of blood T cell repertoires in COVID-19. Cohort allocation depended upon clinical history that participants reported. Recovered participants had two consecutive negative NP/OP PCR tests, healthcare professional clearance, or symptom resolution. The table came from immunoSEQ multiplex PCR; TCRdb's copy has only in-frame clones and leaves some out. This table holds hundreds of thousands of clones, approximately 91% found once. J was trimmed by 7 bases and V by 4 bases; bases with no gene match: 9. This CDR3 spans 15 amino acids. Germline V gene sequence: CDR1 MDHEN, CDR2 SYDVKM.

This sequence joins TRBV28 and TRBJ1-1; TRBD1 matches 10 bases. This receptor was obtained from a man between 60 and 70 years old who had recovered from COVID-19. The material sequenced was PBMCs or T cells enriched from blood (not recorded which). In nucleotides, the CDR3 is TGTGCCAGCAGTTCACCTGGGACAGGGGCAAATGAAGCTTTCTTT. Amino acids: CASSSPGTGANEAFF.